Given below is one T cell receptor beta chain in context. Some clones are missing from TCRdb's copy, which holds only in-frame ones; the method was immunoSEQ multiplex PCR. Among 250,000 or so clones, approximately 90% were seen once, and the ten largest hold around 2.8%. This CDR3 region has 17 residues. Trimming left V 4 bases short and J 5 bases short, with 25 bases between. Germline lookup yields CDR1 SGHKS and CDR2 YYEKEE (reference sequence). The study drew participants aged roughly 18 to 89 years from around 24 US areas. Each exposed participant met a COVID-19 case in the 2 weeks preceding study entry. This sample is drawn from a study of blood T cell repertoires in COVID-19.

The chain employs TRBV5-5 and TRBJ2-7, with TRBD1 as a possible D gene (6 bases). The sequence was obtained from a man between 40 and 49 years old who had been exposed to COVID-19. Sequenced material: PBMCs or T cells enriched from blood (not recorded which). The CDR3 is CASSPRTGFPQGNEQYF. The CDR3 DNA reads TGTGCCAGCAGCCCGAGAACAGGGTTTCCACAAGGAAACGAGCAGTACTTC.